What follows are 2 T cell receptor beta chains derived from one specimen sequenced in a study of blood T cell repertoires in COVID-19. The repertoire was sequenced with immunoSEQ multiplex PCR; TCRdb's copy has only in-frame clones and lacks some. The top ten hold more than 9.5% of the sample, which has some 90,000 clones, approximately 82% seen once. The specimen was peripheral blood. These receptors all come from a human donor in a cohort sampled during active COVID-19.

This clone was observed a handful of times. V is TRBV28 and J is TRBJ1-6; 9 nucleotides match TRBD1. J gave up 6 bases and V 6 bases, and 6 bases lay outside the gene matches. CDR3 length: 15 residues. Per germline, CDR1 MDHEN and CDR2 SYDVKM. The CDR3 sequence is CASRSSGQGNSPLHF. CDR3 in DNA: TGTGCCAGCAGGTCCTCGGGACAGGGTAATTCACCCCTCCACTTT.

This chain connects TRBV5-1 to TRBJ2-1; possible D gene TRBD2, 5 bases. This CDR3 contains 15 residues. Germline CDR1 reads SGHRS; CDR2 reads YFSETQ. Trimming cost V 3 bases and J 0 bases, with 10 bases left between them. The CDR3, as DNA: TGCGCCAGCAGCTCCGAGGGAAGCTCCTACAATGAGCAGTTCTTC. Protein sequence: CASSSEGSSYNEQFF.